The 4 T cell receptor beta chains given below trace back to one sample, sequenced in a study of blood T cells in healthy people across ages. The second PCR ran roughly 6 to 11 cycles with a sample-barcoded 5' primer and J-beta primers. TCRdb independently ran MiXCR on the 5' RACE reads; one entry per CDR3 protein. The sample contains 1.8 million or so distinct CDR3 sequences, about two fifths of which appear only once. Material: blood. Receptor source: a human donor in good health.

The chain uses TRBV7-6 and TRBJ2-4, with a possible D match to TRBD2 (6 bases). The CDR3 extends over 19 amino acids. Trimming cost V 5 bases and J 0 bases, with 23 bases left between them. In germline, CDR1 is SGHVS, CDR2 FNYEAQ. CDR3 nucleotides: TGTGCCAGCAGCCGACGCCTGGGGGGAGCGGAAATAGCCAAAAACATTCAGTACTTC. This translates into CASSRRLGGAEIAKNIQYF.

The gene calls are TRBV12-3 or TRBV12-4 and TRBJ1-4; a possible D gene is TRBD1 (5 bases). Trimming pared 3 bases from V and 2 bases from J, leaving 13 bases between. The CDR3 extends over 16 amino acids. CDR3 DNA sequence: TGTGCCAGCAGTTTCTGGCAGGGTCGGACTAATGAAAAACTGTTTTTT. It yields the protein CASSFWQGRTNEKLFF.

In its sample, this clonotype was seen a few times. The genes are TRBV7-2 and TRBJ2-1; D unclear. There are 15 residues in the CDR3. Germline CDR1 SGHTA, CDR2 FQGNSA. V lost 3 bases and J 4 bases, leaving 13 bases between the germline ends. The CDR3 sequence: CASSFKGYGYNEQFF. The CDR3 DNA reads TGTGCCAGCAGCTTTAAGGGTTATGGATACAATGAGCAGTTCTTC. Supplemented by reference TRBV7-2 and TRBJ2-1, the full variable domain reads GAGVSQSPSNKVTEKGKDVELRCDPISGHTALYWYRQSLGQGLEFLIYFQGNSAPDKSGLPSDRFSAERTGGSVSTLTIQRTQQEDSAVYLCASSFKGYGYNEQFFGPGTRLTVL.

The genes are TRBV27 and TRBJ2-1; 10 nucleotides match TRBD1. Per the germline V gene, CDR1 is MNHEY and CDR2 is SMNVEV (reference sequence). The CDR3 spans 15 residues. V lost 8 bases and J lost 4; bases outside the gene matches: 8. CDR3 bases: TGTGCCAGCGCCTCCCCGGGACAGGGGTACAATGAGCAGTTCTTC. Translated: CASASPGQGYNEQFF.